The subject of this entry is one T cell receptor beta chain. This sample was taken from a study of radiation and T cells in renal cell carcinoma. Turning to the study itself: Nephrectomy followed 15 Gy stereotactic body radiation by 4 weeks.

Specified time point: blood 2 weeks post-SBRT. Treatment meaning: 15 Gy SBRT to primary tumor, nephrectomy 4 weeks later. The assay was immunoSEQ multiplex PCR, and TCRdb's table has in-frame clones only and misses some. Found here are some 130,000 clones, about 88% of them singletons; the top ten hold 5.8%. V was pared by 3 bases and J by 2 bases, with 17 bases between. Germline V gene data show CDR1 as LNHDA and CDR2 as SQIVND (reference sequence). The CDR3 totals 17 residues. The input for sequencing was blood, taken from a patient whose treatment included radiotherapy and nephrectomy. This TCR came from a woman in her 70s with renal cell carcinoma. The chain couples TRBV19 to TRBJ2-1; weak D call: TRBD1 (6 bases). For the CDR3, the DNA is TGTGCCAGTAGTATCCAAGGGGGTAAAGGGGCCTACAATGAGCAGTTCTTC. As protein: CASSIQGGKGAYNEQFF.